The next 21 T cell receptor beta chains were all read from a single sample in a study of identical twins. Via MiXCR, TCRdb re-called the 5' RACE reads, giving one row per CDR3 protein. The table lists 300,000 or so distinct CDR3 sequences, 7.5% to 9.5% of them singletons. These data were also filed under a second study, of yellow fever vaccine responses in identical twins.

Material for sequencing was CD8+ T cells sorted from blood. Receptors were obtained from a woman aged 18-35 years in good health.

The chain couples TRBV6-2 or TRBV6-3 to TRBJ2-5; D gene uncertain. This CDR3 contains 12 residues. The V end lost 5 bases, the J end lost 5 bases, and 9 bases lay between the germline ends. Germline assignment: CDR1 MNHEY and CDR2 SVGEGT. CDR3 nucleotide sequence: TGTGCCAGCAGTCGGCGGCAGGAGACCCAGTACTTC. Translation: CASSRRQETQYF.

This chain connects TRBV18 to TRBJ2-3, with D unclear. The CDR3 runs to 15 residues. Germline CDR1 reads KGHSH; CDR2 reads LQKENI. V was shortened by 0 bases and J by 2 bases, with 9 bases between the two germline ends. Here the CDR3 reads CASSPPASSTDTQYF. The CDR3 DNA sequence: TGTGCCAGCTCACCACCGGCCTCTTCCACAGATACGCAGTATTTT.

The chain combines TRBV10-3 with TRBJ2-2; a possible D gene is TRBD2 (5 bases). This CDR3 is built from 12 residues. CDR1 is ENHRY, CDR2 SYGVKD, per germline. V lost 8 bases and J lost 6, with 10 bases in between. CDR3 in amino acids: CAIEGAAGELFF. CDR3 in DNA: TGTGCCATCGAAGGAGCGGCCGGGGAGCTGTTTTTT.

This clonotype came up a few times. The chain has TRBV28 and TRBJ1-2; TRBD1 aligns across 7 bases. Germline CDR1 is MDHEN and CDR2 is SYDVKM. The trim removed 4 bases at V and 3 bases at J, leaving 8 bases unmatched. This CDR3 comprises 15 residues. The CDR3 DNA reads as TGTGCCAGCAGTTGGGTGACAGGGTCTGACTATGGCTACACCTTC. Translated, it gives CASSWVTGSDYGYTF.

This clonotype occurred a few times. This rearrangement joins TRBV29-1 to TRBJ1-1, with a tentative D call TRBD1 (5 bases). The CDR3 runs to 12 residues. Per germline, CDR1 SQVTM and CDR2 ANQGSEA. V was shortened by 4 bases and J by 4 bases, with 10 bases between the two germline ends. CDR3 region: CSVARDGTEAFF. CDR3 sequence (DNA): TGCAGCGTTGCCAGGGATGGCACTGAAGCTTTCTTT.

This clonotype was recorded many times. The chain joins TRBV29-1 to TRBJ2-2, with D hard to call. There are 13 residues in the CDR3. Germline loops: CDR1 SQVTM, CDR2 ANQGSEA. CDR3 in amino acids: CSAHGPDTGELFF. In nucleotides, the CDR3 is TGCAGTGCTCATGGGCCCGACACCGGGGAGCTGTTTTTT.

Turning to this clonotype: A much larger clone is a single base away; this may be a read error. V and J are TRBV2 and TRBJ1-2; TRBD1 aligns across 7 bases. The CDR3 runs 12 residues. V gave up 10 bases and J gave up 5 bases; unmatched junction bases: 7. Germline CDR1 SNHLY, CDR2 FYNNEI. CDR3 coding DNA: TGTGCCATACAGACAGGGAATTATGGCTACACCTTC. This codes for CAIQTGNYGYTF.

This clonotype has ten or more counts. The V call is TRBV20-1, the J call TRBJ2-7, with 10 nucleotides matching TRBD2. Germline trimming cut 2 bases from V and 2 bases from J; bases unmatched to any gene: 6. The CDR3 has 15 residues. Germline CDR1 reads DFQATT; CDR2 reads SNEGSKA (reference sequence). CDR3 in amino acids: CSARRLAGSTYEQYF. CDR3 coding DNA: TGCAGTGCTAGAAGACTAGCGGGTTCCACCTACGAGCAGTACTTC.

This clonotype showed up many times. V gene TRBV29-1 combines with J gene TRBJ1-2; 10 nucleotides align to TRBD1. The CDR3 sequence is 16 residues long. Trimming at V came to 6 bases and at J to 4 bases, leaving 14 bases not matched to a gene. CDR1 and CDR2 (germline): SQVTM, ANQGSEA. This CDR3 is CSVDPGTGEFGYGYTF. The CDR3 region has the DNA TGCAGCGTGGACCCCGGGACAGGGGAGTTTGGCTATGGCTACACCTTC.

This clonotype was picked up many times. V gene TRBV12-3 or TRBV12-4 combines with J gene TRBJ2-7, with TRBD2 matching over 7 bases. The CDR3 loop spans 16 amino acids. Trimming at V came to 5 bases and at J to 1 base, leaving 11 bases not matched to a gene. CDR3 amino acids: CASSSLAEKGSYEQYF. CDR3 nucleotide sequence: TGTGCCAGCAGTAGTCTAGCGGAAAAGGGGTCCTACGAGCAGTACTTC.

The chain is built from TRBV6-5 and TRBJ2-7, with 12 bases lining up with TRBD2. V trimming: 2 bases; J trimming: 3 bases; junction bases outside the gene matches: 2. This CDR3 has 15 amino acids. Germline values: CDR1 MNHEY, CDR2 SVGAGI. The CDR3 protein is CASSYGLAGYYEQYF. Here the CDR3 DNA reads TGTGCCAGCAGTTACGGACTAGCGGGGTACTACGAGCAGTACTTC.

This clonotype was picked up many times. The V and J genes are TRBV7-2 and TRBJ2-1; tentative D call: TRBD2 (5 bases). Germline loops: CDR1 SGHTA, CDR2 FQGNSA. The V end lost 5 bases, the J end lost 6 bases, and 14 bases lay between the germline ends. This CDR3 is built from 14 residues. CDR3 bases: TGTGCCAGCAGCCGGAAAGGACTGATCAATGAGCAGTTCTTC. It encodes CASSRKGLINEQFF. Complete variable domain (other parts from reference TRBV7-2 and TRBJ2-1): GAGVSQSPSNKVTEKGKDVELRCDPISGHTALYWYRQSLGQGLEFLIYFQGNSAPDKSGLPSDRFSAERTGGSVSTLTIQRTQQEDSAVYLCASSRKGLINEQFFGPGTRLTVL.

The V and J genes are TRBV6-1 and TRBJ2-7; 9 bases are a match to TRBD2. Per germline, CDR1 MNHNS and CDR2 SASEGT. The trim removed 6 bases at V and 2 bases at J, leaving 5 bases unmatched. The CDR3 sequence is 14 residues long. CDR3 region: CASRTSGFPYEQYF. The CDR3 DNA sequence: TGTGCCAGCAGGACTAGCGGTTTTCCCTACGAGCAGTACTTC.

V gene TRBV4-3 combines with J gene TRBJ2-1; possibly TRBD2 for D (5 bases). Trimming left V 1 base short and J 6 bases short, with 10 bases between. Germline V gene lookup returns CDR1 LGHNA and CDR2 YSLEER. The CDR3 is 14 amino acids. The CDR3 region has the DNA TGCGCCAGCAGCCAAGGGCTAGCCCCCAATGAGCAGTTCTTC. It is translated as CASSQGLAPNEQFF.

This clonotype was seen a handful of times. The gene calls are TRBV24-1 and TRBJ2-1; 7 nucleotides align to TRBD2. The germline V gene has CDR1 KGHDR and CDR2 SFDVKD. V was pared by 6 bases and J by 4 bases, with 2 bases of the junction left unmatched. This CDR3 spans 13 amino acids. In nucleotides, the CDR3 is TGTGCCACCAGTCTAGCGGCATACAATGAGCAGTTCTTC. This gives the protein CATSLAAYNEQFF.

This clonotype showed up just a few times. The chain uses TRBV6-2 or TRBV6-3 and TRBJ2-7; 13 bases match TRBD2. The V gene's germline CDR1 is MNHEY and CDR2 SVGEGT. V trimming: 5 bases; J trimming: 5 bases; junction bases outside the gene matches: 9. The CDR3 has 16 amino acids. CDR3 sequence: CASSGGLAGVKNEQYF. The CDR3 nucleotides are TGTGCCAGCAGTGGAGGACTAGCGGGAGTAAAAAACGAGCAGTACTTC.

This clonotype was found many times. The rearrangement links TRBV5-6 to TRBJ2-7, with 12 bases matching TRBD1. J was trimmed by 7 bases and V by 2 bases; bases with no gene match: 10. The CDR3 length is 16 residues. Germline CDR1 SGHDT, CDR2 YYEEEE. CDR3 loop: CASSLDPGQGAGEQYF. The CDR3 nucleotides are TGTGCCAGCAGCTTAGATCCGGGACAGGGGGCTGGTGAGCAGTACTTC.

There are many counts of this clonotype. The chain combines TRBV7-6 with TRBJ2-5, with no clear D. Trimming took 1 base from V and 2 from J, leaving 14 bases between them. Germline values: CDR1 SGHVS, CDR2 FNYEAQ. The CDR3 loop spans 16 amino acids. The CDR3 DNA is TGTGCCAGCAGCTTAGTAAGGGCTCGTCCACAAGAGACCCAGTACTTC. Its protein product is CASSLVRARPQETQYF.

The J gene is TRBJ2-1, the V gene TRBV3-1; D ambiguous. Trimming pared 0 bases from V and 6 bases from J, leaving 24 bases between. Germline assignment: CDR1 LGHDT and CDR2 YNNKEL (reference sequence). The length of the CDR3 is 19 residues. CDR3 nucleotide sequence: TGTGCCAGCAGCCAAGATGTTTTTTTCGGAAAATCGTGGGGCAATGAGCAGTTCTTC. Translated: CASSQDVFFGKSWGNEQFF.

This clonotype was recorded many times. This chain uses TRBV29-1 with TRBJ2-5; D gene uncertain. Deletions cut 0 bases from V and 7 bases from J, with 12 bases between. Germline V gives CDR1 SQVTM, CDR2 ANQGSEA. CDR3 length: 13 residues. CDR3 nucleotide sequence: TGCAGCGTTGAAGATCTTAGGTGGGGGACCCAGTACTTC. This codes for CSVEDLRWGTQYF.

This clonotype has ten or more counts. The rearrangement uses TRBV21-1 and TRBJ2-1; TRBD1, the table's D call, was not compared with the DNA. TRBV21-1 is marked as a pseudogene. The CDR3 runs to 16 residues. CDR3 in DNA: TGTGCCAGCAGCACGGGCCGGGACAGGCTCTACAATGAGCAGTTCTTC. Translation: CASSTGRDRLYNEQFF.